The clone carrying this T cell receptor beta chain was counted a few times. This sample is part of a study of blood T cell repertoires in COVID-19. The CDR3 contains 12 residues. With 5 bases removed from V and 2 bases from J, the gap between germline ends came to 6 bases. This table comes from immunoSEQ multiplex PCR, and its TCRdb copy is limited to in-frame clones, with some not included. The table shows 150,000 or so clones, with 76% occurring only once. The sample was peripheral blood. The chain carries TRBV12-3 or TRBV12-4 and TRBJ1-2; D is perhaps TRBD1 (6 bases). This sequence originates from a woman of 80 years or more with active or convalescent COVID-19. The CDR3 loop is CASSDRNYGYTF. CDR3 nucleotide sequence: TGTGCCAGCAGTGACAGGAACTATGGCTACACCTTC.